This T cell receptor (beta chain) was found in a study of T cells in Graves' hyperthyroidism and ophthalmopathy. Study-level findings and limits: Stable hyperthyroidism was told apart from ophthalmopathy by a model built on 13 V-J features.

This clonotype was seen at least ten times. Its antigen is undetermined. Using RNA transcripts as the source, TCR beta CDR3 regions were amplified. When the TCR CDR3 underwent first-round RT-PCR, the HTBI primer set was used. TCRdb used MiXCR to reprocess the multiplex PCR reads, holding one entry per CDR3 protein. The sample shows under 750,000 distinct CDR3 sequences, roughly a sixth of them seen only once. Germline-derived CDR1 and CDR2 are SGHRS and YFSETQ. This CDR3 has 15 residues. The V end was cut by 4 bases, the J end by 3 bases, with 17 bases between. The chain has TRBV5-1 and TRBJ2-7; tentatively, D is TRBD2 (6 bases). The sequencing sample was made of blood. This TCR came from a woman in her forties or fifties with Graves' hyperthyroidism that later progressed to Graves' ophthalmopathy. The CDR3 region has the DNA TGCGCCAGCAGCGCCCAAGGGGCGGGGTACTACGAGCAGTACTTC. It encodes CASSAQGAGYYEQYF.